The present T cell receptor beta chain was sequenced within a study of OX40 agonist ivuxolimab in advanced cancers. About the research overall: Clinicians treated patients with ivuxolimab, an agonistic anti-OX40 (CD134) antibody. Patients received ivuxolimab, an intravenous treatment, every 2 weeks at 0.01 to 10 mg/kg.

Notes on the study in general: Blood T cells, both CD4+ and CD8+, expanded clonally by week 6 at 0.1 to 3.0 mg/kg.

Germline V gene lookup returns CDR1 SGDLS and CDR2 YYNGEE. This CDR3 is 14 amino acids long. V lost 3 bases, J lost 5 bases, and 11 bases lay in between. Profiled with immunoSEQ multiplex PCR; TCRdb holds only in-frame clones, not every one. Here the sample spans 25,000 to 35,000 clones, 80% to 95% being singletons. Worth noting for this clone: Its antigen is unidentified.

This receptor was taken from an adult with an advanced solid tumor such as melanoma, head and neck, liver or kidney cancer. The rearrangement links TRBV9 to TRBJ2-2, with D uncertain. Source: CD4+ or CD8+ T cells sorted from blood, taken in a trial of the OX40 agonist ivuxolimab. The DNA of the CDR3 is TGTGCCAGCAGCGACCCGAGAGGAACCGGGGAGCTGTTTTTT. This codes for CASSDPRGTGELFF. The whole variable domain, remainder taken from reference TRBV9 and TRBJ2-2, is DSGVTQTPKHLITATGQRVTLRCSPRSGDLSVYWYQQSLDQGLQFLIQYYNGEERAKGNILERFSAQQFPDLHSELNLSSLELGDSALYFCASSDPRGTGELFFGEGSRLTVL.